The 5 T cell receptor beta chains listed next were all sequenced from one sample in a study of blood T cell repertoires in COVID-19. Assay used: immunoSEQ multiplex PCR; TCRdb lists only in-frame clones, some missing. The sample consists of 12,000 to 15,000 clones, about nine tenths of them appearing once. What was sequenced was peripheral blood. The receptor source for this set is a human donor in a cohort sampled during active COVID-19.

This chain connects TRBV7-2 to TRBJ2-5; 13 bases line up with TRBD2. CDR1 SGHTA and CDR2 FQGNSA come from the germline V gene. The CDR3 is made up of 18 amino acids. The junction had 12 bases not matched to a gene; V was cut back by 5 bases and J by 3 bases. The CDR3: CASSVWTSGRGMEETQYF. The CDR3 DNA is TGTGCCAGCAGCGTCTGGACTAGCGGGAGAGGAATGGAAGAGACCCAGTACTTC.

This chain uses TRBV4-1 with TRBJ2-3; 9 bases are a match to TRBD1. The junction had 4 bases not matched to a gene; V was cut back by 6 bases and J by 3 bases. This CDR3 comprises 14 residues. Per the germline V gene, CDR1 is MGHRA and CDR2 is YSYEKL. The CDR3 region is CASSTGTGTDTQYF. The CDR3 nucleotides read TGCGCCAGCAGTACCGGGACAGGGACAGATACGCAGTATTTT.

This chain links TRBV3-1 (or the pseudogene TRBV3-2) with TRBJ2-2; 7 positions agree with TRBD1. Germline V lookup: CDR1 LGHDT, CDR2 YNNKEL (reference sequence). The CDR3 consists of 14 residues. V lost 4 bases, J lost 4 bases, and 3 bases stayed unmatched. The CDR3 region has the DNA TGTGCCAGCAGCCGACAGGGACGCACCGGGGAGCTGTTTTTT. It encodes CASSRQGRTGELFF.

The CDR3 DNA is TGTGCCAGCAGTGTGACTGGCACAGATACGCAGTATTTT. Encoded protein: CASSVTGTDTQYF. The chain joins TRBV4-2 to TRBJ2-3; D gene ambiguous. The CDR3 totals 13 residues. Germline loops: CDR1 LGHNA, CDR2 YNFKEQ. V lost 6 bases and J 1 base, leaving 8 bases between the germline ends.

The chain couples TRBV2 to TRBJ2-7; D gene uncertain. Germline values: CDR1 SNHLY, CDR2 FYNNEI. The CDR3 spans 11 residues. V was shortened by 6 bases and J by 4 bases, with 7 bases between the two germline ends. In DNA, the CDR3 is TGTGCCAGCAGGACGGGTTACGAGCAGTACTTC. It specifies CASRTGYEQYF.